Reported below is one T cell receptor beta chain. The CDR3 sequence is 14 residues long. CDR1 MDHEN and CDR2 SYDVKM come from the germline V gene. V shed 8 bases and J shed 5 bases, with 18 bases lying between them. The data are from a study of blood T cell repertoires in COVID-19. TCRdb keeps only in-frame clones here, not all; method: immunoSEQ multiplex PCR. The sample shows 330,000 or so clones, more than 70% of them seen only once. The chain couples TRBV28 to TRBJ1-1; possible D gene TRBD1, 6 bases. The receptor comes from an older woman with COVID-19, enrolled during active disease. The sample comprised peripheral blood. CDR3 protein: CASLGAGARTEAFF. CDR3 nucleotide sequence: TGTGCCAGCTTAGGGGCAGGGGCGAGGACTGAAGCTTTCTTT.